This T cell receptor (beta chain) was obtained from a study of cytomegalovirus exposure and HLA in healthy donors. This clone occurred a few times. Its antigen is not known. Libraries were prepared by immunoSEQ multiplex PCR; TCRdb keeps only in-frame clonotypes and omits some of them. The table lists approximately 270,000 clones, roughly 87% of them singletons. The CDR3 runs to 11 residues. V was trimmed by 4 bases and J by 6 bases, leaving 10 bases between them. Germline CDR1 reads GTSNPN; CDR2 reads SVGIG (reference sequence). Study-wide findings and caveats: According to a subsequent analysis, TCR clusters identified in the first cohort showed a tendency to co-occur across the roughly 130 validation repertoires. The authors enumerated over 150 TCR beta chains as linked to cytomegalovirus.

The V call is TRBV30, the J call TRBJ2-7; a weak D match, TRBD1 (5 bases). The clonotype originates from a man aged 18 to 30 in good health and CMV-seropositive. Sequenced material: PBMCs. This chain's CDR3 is CAWTTRAEQYF. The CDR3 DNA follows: TGTGCCTGGACGACCAGGGCCGAGCAGTACTTC.